The T cell receptor (beta chain) under discussion was sequenced for a study of metastatic and nonmetastatic thyroid tumors. This clone was observed a handful of times. TCRdb re-clonotyped the PCR reads via MiXCR. The sample has 5,200 or so clones; roughly 25% are singletons. Between the trimmed V and J ends, which lost 10 bases and 5 bases, there was a span of 16 bases. The CDR3 is 13 amino acids. Patients underwent thyroid surgery, and none had received any treatment before it. The sequence was collected from a female donor with papillary thyroid cancer or a benign thyroid nodule (not recorded which). Some clones in this sample may be carry-over from other donors' samples. Sequences were obtained from adjacent normal tissue. V gene TRBV12-3 or TRBV12-4 combines with J gene TRBJ2-3; tentatively, D is TRBD1 (6 bases). The CDR3 sequence: CATSPGVGDTQYF. The DNA of the CDR3 is TGTGCCACTTCCCCAGGGGTCGGAGATACGCAGTATTTT.